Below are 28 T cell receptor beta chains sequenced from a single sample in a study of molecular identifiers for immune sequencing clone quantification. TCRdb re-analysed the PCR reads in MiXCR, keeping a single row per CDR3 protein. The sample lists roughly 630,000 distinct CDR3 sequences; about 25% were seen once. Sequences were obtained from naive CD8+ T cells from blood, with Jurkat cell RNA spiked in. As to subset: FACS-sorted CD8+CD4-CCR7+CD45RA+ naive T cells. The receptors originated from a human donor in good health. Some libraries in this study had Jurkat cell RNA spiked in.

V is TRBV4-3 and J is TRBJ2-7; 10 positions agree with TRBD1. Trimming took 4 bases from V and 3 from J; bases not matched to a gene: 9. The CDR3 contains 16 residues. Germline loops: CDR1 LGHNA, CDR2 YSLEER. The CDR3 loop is CASSLFAGQGLYEQYF. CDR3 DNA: TGCGCCAGCAGCCTCTTCGCGGGACAGGGGCTCTACGAGCAGTACTTC.

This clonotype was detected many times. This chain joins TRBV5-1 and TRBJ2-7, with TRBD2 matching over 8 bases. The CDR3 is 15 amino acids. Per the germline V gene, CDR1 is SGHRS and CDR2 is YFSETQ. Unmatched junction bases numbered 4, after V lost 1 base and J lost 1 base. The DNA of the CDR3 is TGCGCCAGCAGCTTGTCAAGCGGGAGTTCCTACGAGCAGTACTTC. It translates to CASSLSSGSSYEQYF.

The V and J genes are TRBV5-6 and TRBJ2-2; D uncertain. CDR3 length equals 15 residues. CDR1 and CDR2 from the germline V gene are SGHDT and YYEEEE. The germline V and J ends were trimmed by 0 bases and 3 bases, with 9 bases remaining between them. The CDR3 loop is CASSLVFGYTGELFF. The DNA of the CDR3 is TGTGCCAGCAGCTTGGTGTTTGGATACACCGGGGAGCTGTTTTTT.

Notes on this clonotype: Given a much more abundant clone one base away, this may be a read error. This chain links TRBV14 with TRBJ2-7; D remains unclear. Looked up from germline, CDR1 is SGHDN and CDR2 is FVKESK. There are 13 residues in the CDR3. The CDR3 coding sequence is TGTGCCTGCAGCTATATAAGCTCCTACGAGCAGTACTTC. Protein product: CACSYISSYEQYF. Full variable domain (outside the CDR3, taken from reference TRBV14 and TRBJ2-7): EAGVTQFPSHSVIEKGQTVTLRCDPISGHDNLYWYRRVMGKEIKFLLHFVKESKQDESGMPNNRFLAERTGGTYSTLKVQPAELEDSGVYFCACSYISSYEQYFGPGTRLTVT.

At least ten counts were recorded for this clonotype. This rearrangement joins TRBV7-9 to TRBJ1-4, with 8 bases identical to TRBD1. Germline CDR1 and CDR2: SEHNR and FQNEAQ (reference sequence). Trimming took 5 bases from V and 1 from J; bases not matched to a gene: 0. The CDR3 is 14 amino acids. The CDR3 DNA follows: TGTGCCAGCAGCGGGACAGGAACTAATGAAAAACTGTTTTTT. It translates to CASSGTGTNEKLFF.

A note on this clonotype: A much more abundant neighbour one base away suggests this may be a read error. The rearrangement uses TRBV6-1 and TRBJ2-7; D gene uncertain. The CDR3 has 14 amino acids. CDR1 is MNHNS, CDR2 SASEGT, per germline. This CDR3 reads CASGESIGSYEQYF. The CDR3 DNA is TGTGCCAGCGGTGAGTCGATCGGATCCTACGAGCAGTACTTC.

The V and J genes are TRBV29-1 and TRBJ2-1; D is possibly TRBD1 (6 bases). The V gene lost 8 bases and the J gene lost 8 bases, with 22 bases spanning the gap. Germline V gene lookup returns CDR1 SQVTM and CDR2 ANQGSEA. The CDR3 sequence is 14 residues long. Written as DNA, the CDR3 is TGCAGCTCCCAGTGGGGCAGGGGAAGTGATGAGCAGTTCTTC. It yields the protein CSSQWGRGSDEQFF.

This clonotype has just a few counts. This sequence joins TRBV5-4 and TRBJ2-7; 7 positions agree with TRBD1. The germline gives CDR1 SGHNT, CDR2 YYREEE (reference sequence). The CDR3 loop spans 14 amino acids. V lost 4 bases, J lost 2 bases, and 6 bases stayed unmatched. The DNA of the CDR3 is TGTGCCAGCAGCAACCGGGACAGAACCTACGAGCAGTACTTC. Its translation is CASSNRDRTYEQYF.

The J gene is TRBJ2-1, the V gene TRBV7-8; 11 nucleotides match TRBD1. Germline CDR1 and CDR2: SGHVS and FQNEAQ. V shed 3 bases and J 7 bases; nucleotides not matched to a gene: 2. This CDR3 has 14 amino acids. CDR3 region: CASSLGQGVNEQFF. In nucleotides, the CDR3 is TGTGCCAGCAGCTTGGGACAGGGGGTAAATGAGCAGTTCTTC.

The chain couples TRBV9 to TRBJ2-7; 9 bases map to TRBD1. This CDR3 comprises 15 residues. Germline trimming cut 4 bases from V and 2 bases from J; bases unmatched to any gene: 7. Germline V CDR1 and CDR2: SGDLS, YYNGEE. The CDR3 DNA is TGTGCCAGCAGCCACTCTGACAGGGGGGCCTACGAGCAGTACTTC. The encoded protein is CASSHSDRGAYEQYF.

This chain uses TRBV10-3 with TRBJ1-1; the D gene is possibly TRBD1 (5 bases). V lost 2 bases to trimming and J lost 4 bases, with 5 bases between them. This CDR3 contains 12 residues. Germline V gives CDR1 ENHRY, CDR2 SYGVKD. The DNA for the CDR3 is TGTGCCATCAGTGAGGGGGCCACTGAAGCTTTCTTT. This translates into CAISEGATEAFF.

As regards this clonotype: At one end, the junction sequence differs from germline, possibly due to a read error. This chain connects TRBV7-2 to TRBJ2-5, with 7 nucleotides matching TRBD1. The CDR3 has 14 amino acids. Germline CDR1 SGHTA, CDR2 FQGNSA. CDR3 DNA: TGTGCCAGCAGCTTAGCCGGGACAGCAGAGCCCCAGTACTTC. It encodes CASSLAGTAEPQYF. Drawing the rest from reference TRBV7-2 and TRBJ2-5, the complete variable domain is GAGVSQSPSNKVTEKGKDVELRCDPISGHTALYWYRQSLGQGLEFLIYFQGNSAPDKSGLPSDRFSAERTGGSVSTLTIQRTQQEDSAVYLCASSLAGTAEPQYFGPGTRLLVL.

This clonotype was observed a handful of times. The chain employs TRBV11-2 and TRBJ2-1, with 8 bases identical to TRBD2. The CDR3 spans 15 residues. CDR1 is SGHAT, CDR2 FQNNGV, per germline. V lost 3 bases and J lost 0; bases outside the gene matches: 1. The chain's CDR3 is CASSFTSGSYNEQFF. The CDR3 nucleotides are TGTGCCAGCAGCTTCACTAGCGGCTCCTACAATGAGCAGTTCTTC.

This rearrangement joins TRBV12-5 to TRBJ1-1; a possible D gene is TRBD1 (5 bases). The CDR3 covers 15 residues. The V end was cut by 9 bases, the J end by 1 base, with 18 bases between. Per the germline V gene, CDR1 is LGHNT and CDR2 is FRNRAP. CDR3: CARGQFQTANTEAFF. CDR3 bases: TGTGCTAGAGGTCAATTCCAGACAGCGAACACTGAAGCTTTCTTT.

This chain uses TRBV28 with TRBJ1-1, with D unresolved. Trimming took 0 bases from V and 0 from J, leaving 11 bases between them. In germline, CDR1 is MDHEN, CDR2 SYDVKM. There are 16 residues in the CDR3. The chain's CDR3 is CASSLWGRNMNTEAFF. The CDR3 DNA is TGTGCCAGCAGTTTATGGGGCAGAAACATGAACACTGAAGCTTTCTTT.

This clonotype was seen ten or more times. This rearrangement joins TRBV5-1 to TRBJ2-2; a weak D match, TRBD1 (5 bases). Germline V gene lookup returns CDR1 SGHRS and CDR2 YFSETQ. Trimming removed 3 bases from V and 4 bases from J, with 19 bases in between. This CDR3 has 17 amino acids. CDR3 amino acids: CASSYPPGSALTGELFF. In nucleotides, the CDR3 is TGCGCCAGCAGCTATCCCCCAGGGTCGGCCCTCACCGGGGAGCTGTTTTTT.

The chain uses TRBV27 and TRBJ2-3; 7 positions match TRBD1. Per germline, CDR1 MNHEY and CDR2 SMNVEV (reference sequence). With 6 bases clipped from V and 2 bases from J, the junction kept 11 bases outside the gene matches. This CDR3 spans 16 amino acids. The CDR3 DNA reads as TGTGCCAGCAGACGGCGGACAGGCGCACTCACAGATACGCAGTATTTT. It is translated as CASRRRTGALTDTQYF.

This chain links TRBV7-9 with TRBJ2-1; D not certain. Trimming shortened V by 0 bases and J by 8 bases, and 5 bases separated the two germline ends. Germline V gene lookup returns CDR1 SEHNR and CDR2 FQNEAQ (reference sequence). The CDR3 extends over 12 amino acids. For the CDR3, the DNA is TGTGCCAGCAGCTTAGCTTCCTATGAGCAGTTCTTC. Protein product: CASSLASYEQFF.

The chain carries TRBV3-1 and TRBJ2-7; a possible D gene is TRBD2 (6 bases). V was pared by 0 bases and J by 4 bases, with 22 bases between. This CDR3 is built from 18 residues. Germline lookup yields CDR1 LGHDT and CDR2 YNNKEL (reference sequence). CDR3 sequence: CASSQESSAAGLIYEQYF. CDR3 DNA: TGTGCCAGCAGCCAAGAGAGCAGTGCAGCGGGTTTAATATACGAGCAGTACTTC.

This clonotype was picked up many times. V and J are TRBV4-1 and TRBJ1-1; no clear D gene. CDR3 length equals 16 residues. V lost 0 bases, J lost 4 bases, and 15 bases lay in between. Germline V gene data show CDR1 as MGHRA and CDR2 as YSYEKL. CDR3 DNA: TGCGCCAGCAGCCAAGAATTAGATCTGGGTGTCACTGAAGCTTTCTTT. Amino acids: CASSQELDLGVTEAFF.

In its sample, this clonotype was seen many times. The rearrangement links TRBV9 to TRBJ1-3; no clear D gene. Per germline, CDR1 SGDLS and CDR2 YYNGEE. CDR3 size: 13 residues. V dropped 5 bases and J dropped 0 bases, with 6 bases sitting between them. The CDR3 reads CASSGSSGNTIYF. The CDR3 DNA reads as TGTGCCAGCAGTGGGTCCTCTGGAAACACCATATATTTT.

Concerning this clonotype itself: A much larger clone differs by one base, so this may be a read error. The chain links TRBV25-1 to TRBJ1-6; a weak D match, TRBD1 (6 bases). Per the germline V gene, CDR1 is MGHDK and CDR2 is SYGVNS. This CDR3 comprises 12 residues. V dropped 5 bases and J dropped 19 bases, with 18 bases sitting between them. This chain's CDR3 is CASSRDTFTWHF. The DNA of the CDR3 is TGTGCCAGCAGTCGGGACACTTTTACGTGGCACTTT.

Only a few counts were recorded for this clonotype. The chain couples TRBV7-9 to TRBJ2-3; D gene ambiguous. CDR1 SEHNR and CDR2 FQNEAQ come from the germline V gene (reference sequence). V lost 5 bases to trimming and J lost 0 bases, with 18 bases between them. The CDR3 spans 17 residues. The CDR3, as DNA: TGTGCCAGCAGCCCGCCGGATCTGGGGATGAGCACAGATACGCAGTATTTT. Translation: CASSPPDLGMSTDTQYF. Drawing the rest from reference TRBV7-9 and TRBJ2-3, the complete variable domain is DTGVSQNPRHKITKRGQNVTFRCDPISEHNRLYWYRQTLGQGPEFLTYFQNEAQLEKSRLLSDRFSAERPKGSFSTLEIQRTEQGDSAMYLCASSPPDLGMSTDTQYFGPGTRLTVL.

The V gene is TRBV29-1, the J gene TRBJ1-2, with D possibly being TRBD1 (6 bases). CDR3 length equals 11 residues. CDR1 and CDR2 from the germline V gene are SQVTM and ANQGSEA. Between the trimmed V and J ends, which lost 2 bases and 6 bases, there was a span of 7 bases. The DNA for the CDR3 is TGCAGCGTTGAACGACAGGATGGCTACACCTTC. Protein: CSVERQDGYTF.

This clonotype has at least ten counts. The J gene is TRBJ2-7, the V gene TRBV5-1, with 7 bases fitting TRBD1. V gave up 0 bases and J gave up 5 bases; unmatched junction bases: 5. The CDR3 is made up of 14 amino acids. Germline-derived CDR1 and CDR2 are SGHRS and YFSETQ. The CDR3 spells CASSLVQGIHEQYF. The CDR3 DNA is TGCGCCAGCAGCTTGGTACAGGGGATCCACGAGCAGTACTTC.

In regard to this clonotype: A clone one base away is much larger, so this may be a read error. This CDR3 reads CSAGSISGTSSYEQYF. DNA of the CDR3: TGCAGTGCAGGAAGTATTTCCGGGACAAGCTCCTACGAGCAGTACTTC. V is TRBV20-1 and J is TRBJ2-7; D might be TRBD1 (6 bases). V lost 6 bases and J 0 bases, leaving 21 bases between the germline ends. The CDR3 extends over 16 amino acids. Germline values: CDR1 DFQATT, CDR2 SNEGSKA (reference sequence).

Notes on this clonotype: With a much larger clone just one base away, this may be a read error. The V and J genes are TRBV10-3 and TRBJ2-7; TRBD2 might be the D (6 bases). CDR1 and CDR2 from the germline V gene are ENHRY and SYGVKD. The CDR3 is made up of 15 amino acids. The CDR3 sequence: CALSDPGGDPREQYF. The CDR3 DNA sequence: TGTGCCCTCAGTGACCCCGGGGGAGACCCCAGGGAGCAGTACTTC.

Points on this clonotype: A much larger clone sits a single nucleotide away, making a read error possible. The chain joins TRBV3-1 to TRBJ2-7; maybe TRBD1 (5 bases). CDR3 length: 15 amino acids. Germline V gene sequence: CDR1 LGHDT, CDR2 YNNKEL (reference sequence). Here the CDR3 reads CASSHTGRWGYGQYF. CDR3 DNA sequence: TGTGCCAGCAGCCACACAGGACGTTGGGGATACGGGCAGTACTTC.